The present TCR beta chain was sequenced within a study of T cell responses to AZD1222 COVID-19 vaccine. The study, taken as a whole, reports: Reportedly, nearly half of unique spike TCRs recognized epitopes outside B.1.351/B.1.1.7 mutations.

The data were produced by immunoSEQ multiplex PCR, yet TCRdb's version contains in-frame clones alone and is incomplete. The table has around 140,000 clones, 70% to 90% seen once. A word on this clone: No antigen is known for it.

The sequence was obtained from an adult in good health. The sample consisted of peripheral blood, taken on day 0 of AZD1222 vaccination.

The CDR3 loop is CASSPYTRGDTQYF. The DNA of the CDR3 is TGTGCCAGCAGCCCCTACACCCGGGGAGATACGCAGTATTTT. This rearrangement joins TRBV7-9 to TRBJ2-3; D is possibly TRBD2 (5 bases). The V gene lost 5 bases and the J gene lost 5 bases, with 14 bases spanning the gap. The germline V gene has CDR1 SEHNR and CDR2 FQNEAQ (reference sequence). The CDR3 has 14 amino acids.